This TCR beta chain stems from a study of vaccination and CD4 T cells after COVID-19. This clonotype was picked up a small number of times. Its antigen is not identified. Sequencing of the DNA from cultured CD4+ T cells was carried out with the Oncomine TCR Beta short-read assay. TCRdb processed the PCR reads anew with MiXCR; each CDR3 protein has one entry. The table includes 15,000 to 20,000 distinct CDR3 sequences, roughly 50% detected once. CDR1 is SGHNT and CDR2 is YENEEA in the germline V gene. Trimming took 2 bases from V and 6 from J, leaving 7 bases between them. This CDR3 spans 13 amino acids. Treatment denoted: approximately 10-day PBMC culture with coronavirus spike peptide pools or control peptides (ViraFEST assay).

This clonotype was obtained from a human donor who had recovered from COVID-19. The chain combines TRBV11-3 with TRBJ2-2, with D unclear. Sequencing used CD4+ T cells from blood, cultured in vitro. This CDR3 reads CASSLRMAGELFF. CDR3 nucleotide sequence: TGTGCCAGCAGCTTACGTATGGCCGGGGAGCTGTTTTTT.